This passage covers 19 T cell receptor beta chains from one sample sequenced in a study of blood T cell repertoires in COVID-19. Only in-frame clones appear in the TCRdb table, and some are missing; sequencing was by immunoSEQ multiplex PCR. The sample shows 200,000 to 250,000 clones, 84% of them seen only once. The sequencing input was PBMCs or T cells enriched from blood (not recorded which). The receptor source for this set is a middle-aged woman who had recovered from COVID-19.

The chain couples TRBV5-1 to TRBJ2-7; 7 positions agree with TRBD1. Germline lookup yields CDR1 SGHRS and CDR2 YFSETQ. The CDR3 has 14 amino acids. J was trimmed by 2 bases and V by 4 bases; bases with no gene match: 6. CDR3 nucleotides: TGCGCCAGCAGCCCAACGACAGGGACCTACGAGCAGTACGTC. This translates into CASSPTTGTYEQYV.

This clone is a singleton in its sample. The rearrangement links TRBV19 to TRBJ2-6, with D tentatively TRBD2 (7 bases). V lost 3 bases and J lost 4, with 10 bases in between. The CDR3 runs to 15 residues. Germline CDR1 LNHDA, CDR2 SQIVND (reference sequence). Here the CDR3 reads CASSMAGAGANVLTF. Written as DNA, the CDR3 is TGTGCCAGTAGTATGGCGGGGGCGGGGGCCAACGTCCTGACTTTC.

V and J are TRBV30 and TRBJ2-5, with D possibly being TRBD1 (5 bases). Trimming took off 5 bases at V and 7 bases at J, with 17 bases between the two ends. CDR1 and CDR2 (germline): GTSNPN, SVGIG (reference sequence). This CDR3 is built from 13 residues. This CDR3 is CAWGSEVQGTQYF. The CDR3 DNA sequence: TGTGCCTGGGGGTCCGAGGTTCAGGGGACCCAGTACTTC.

The V and J genes are TRBV30 and TRBJ2-1, with 16 bases fitting TRBD2. This CDR3 has 15 amino acids. The germline CDR1 and CDR2 sequences are GTSNPN and SVGIG (reference sequence). V was pared by 8 bases and J by 5 bases, with 6 bases of the junction left unmatched. The CDR3 protein is CAGTSGRAGDNEQFF. The CDR3 nucleotides are TGTGCCGGGACTAGCGGGAGGGCTGGGGACAATGAGCAGTTCTTC.

The gene calls are TRBV30 and TRBJ2-7, with 9 bases matching TRBD1. Germline V lookup: CDR1 GTSNPN, CDR2 SVGIG (reference sequence). This CDR3 has 13 amino acids. V shed 7 bases, J shed 6 bases, and the junction held 10 bases outside the gene matches. In nucleotides, the CDR3 is TGTGCCTACTCTCGACAGGGGGTTGGCGAGCAGTACTTC. Translating it yields CAYSRQGVGEQYF.

V is TRBV11-2 and J is TRBJ1-6; no firm D call. Trimming cost V 5 bases and J 9 bases, with 14 bases left between them. CDR1 and CDR2 (germline): SGHAT, FQNNGV. The CDR3 spans 14 residues. The CDR3 DNA is TGTGCCAGCAGCAATCCGGTCGGTTCTTCACCCCTCCACTTT. This sequence encodes CASSNPVGSSPLHF.

CDR3 DNA: TGTGCCAGCAGGGCCGGGACTAGCGGGAGGTATGAGCAGTTCTTC. It translates to CASRAGTSGRYEQFF. The V gene is TRBV6-6, the J gene TRBJ2-1; TRBD2 matches at 15 bases. The CDR3 totals 15 residues. Germline V lookup: CDR1 MNHNY, CDR2 SVGAGI (reference sequence). V lost 6 bases, J lost 8 bases, and 5 bases stayed unmatched.

The gene calls are TRBV9 and TRBJ2-7; 11 positions agree with TRBD1. The CDR3 runs 15 residues. Germline trimming cut 2 bases from V and 3 bases from J; bases unmatched to any gene: 4. Germline V gives CDR1 SGDLS, CDR2 YYNGEE. CDR3 nucleotides: TGTGCCAGCAGCGTCGAGGACAGGGGGCTCTACGAGCAGTACTTC. Residues: CASSVEDRGLYEQYF.

This chain connects TRBV11-2 to TRBJ2-1; 11 bases fit TRBD2. V was clipped by 5 bases and J by 13 bases; unmatched bases: 13. The V gene's germline CDR1 is SGHAT and CDR2 FQNNGV. The CDR3 totals 15 residues. The CDR3 here is CASSPPLSGRANQFF. DNA for the CDR3: TGTGCCAGCAGCCCGCCACTTAGCGGGAGGGCCAATCAGTTCTTC.

This clone is medium-sized (0.01 to 0.1%) by share. V usage is TRBV1 and J usage is TRBJ2-7; whether TRBD2, the table's D call, matches the DNA was not checked. TRBV1 is classified as a pseudogene. The length of the CDR3 is 17 residues. The CDR3 loop is CTSSQVFGASGTYEQYV. The CDR3, as DNA: TGCACCAGCAGCCAAGTTTTCGGAGCTAGCGGGACCTACGAGCAGTACGTC.

The chain links TRBV10-3 to TRBJ2-3, with 9 bases that match TRBD1. V dropped 3 bases and J dropped 0; count of bases not matched to a gene: 7. In germline, CDR1 is ENHRY, CDR2 SYGVKD. CDR3 size: 17 residues. This CDR3 reads CAISESTGTGSTDTQYF. CDR3 bases: TGTGCCATCAGTGAATCGACCGGGACAGGGAGCACAGATACGCAGTATTTT.

DNA for the CDR3: TGTGCCAGCAGTCAAACCACGACAGGTATCGATACGCAGTATTTT. Protein: CASSQTTTGIDTQYF. The chain uses TRBV27 and TRBJ2-3, with D tentatively TRBD1 (6 bases). This CDR3 contains 15 residues. V was shortened by 5 bases and J by 6 bases, with 18 bases between the two germline ends. Germline V gene lookup returns CDR1 MNHEY and CDR2 SMNVEV (reference sequence).

This rearrangement joins TRBV29-1 to TRBJ1-2; no definite D call. The germline gives CDR1 SQVTM, CDR2 ANQGSEA. The CDR3 length is 13 residues. With 0 bases removed from V and 8 bases from J, the gap between germline ends came to 13 bases. The CDR3 DNA reads TGCAGCGTTGAAGATTGGTCCCTCCGGGGCTACACCTTC. This sequence encodes CSVEDWSLRGYTF.

This clone is a singleton in its sample. The chain uses TRBV6-5 and TRBJ1-5; TRBD1 is a possible D gene (5 bases). V was shortened by 4 bases and J by 6 bases, with 13 bases between the two germline ends. Germline V gives CDR1 MNHEY, CDR2 SVGAGI. The CDR3 is 14 amino acids. The CDR3: CASSLTPGGQPQHF. The CDR3 DNA reads TGTGCCAGCAGTTTGACTCCCGGGGGTCAGCCCCAGCATTTT.

The chain carries TRBV7-2 and TRBJ2-5, with 7 nucleotides matching TRBD2. J lost 1 base, V lost 4 bases, and 6 bases had no gene match. Germline V CDR1 and CDR2: SGHTA, FQGNSA. The CDR3 is 15 amino acids. CDR3 amino acids: CASSSAGTIQETQYF. The CDR3 region has the DNA TGTGCCAGCAGCTCCGCCGGGACTATCCAAGAGACCCAGTACTTC.

The chain recombines TRBV28 with TRBJ1-1, with a possible D match to TRBD1 (5 bases). This CDR3 spans 15 amino acids. V lost 8 bases and J 7 bases, leaving 23 bases between the germline ends. Germline CDR1 MDHEN, CDR2 SYDVKM. Here the CDR3 reads CASSTPRAGPSEAFF. The CDR3 coding sequence is TGTGCCAGCTCCACCCCCAGGGCCGGACCCAGTGAAGCTTTCTTT.

Only a few counts were recorded for this clone. The J gene is TRBJ1-2, the V gene TRBV2, with 7 bases matching TRBD1. The J segment lost 6 bases and the V segment lost 10 bases, leaving 2 bases of the junction unmatched. Germline loops: CDR1 SNHLY, CDR2 FYNNEI. This CDR3 has 10 residues. CDR3 protein: CATGTDGYTF. The CDR3 DNA is TGTGCCACCGGGACAGATGGCTACACCTTC.

The CDR3 loop is CATSRGDRGTGRVINQPQHF. The CDR3 region has the DNA TGTGCCACCAGCAGGGGGGACAGGGGGACCGGTAGGGTAATCAATCAGCCCCAGCATTTT. The chain combines TRBV15 with TRBJ1-5, with TRBD1 matching 11 bases. In germline, CDR1 is LNHNV, CDR2 YYDKDF (reference sequence). The CDR3 runs to 20 residues. Trimming took 3 bases from V and 3 from J; bases not matched to a gene: 16.

As regards this clone: Other nucleotide sequences from this sample produce the same CDR3. The rearrangement joins TRBV9 to TRBJ2-3, with 7 bases matching TRBD2. Germline values: CDR1 SGDLS, CDR2 YYNGEE. The V gene end was trimmed by 5 bases and the J gene end by 3 bases; junction bases not matched to a gene: 3. CDR3 length equals 13 residues. CDR3 sequence reads: CASSVGGTDTQYF. CDR3 in DNA: TGTGCCAGCAGTGTGGGAGGGACAGATACGCAGTATTTT.